This note documents a single TCR beta chain sequence. Its antigen remains unidentified. This record comes from a study of tumor-infiltrating lymphocytes in primary liver carcinoma. They got blood RNA out of unsorted whole blood and also pulled out germline DNA. Germline CDR1 reads LNHDA; CDR2 reads SQIVND (reference sequence). This CDR3 has 12 amino acids. The V end was cut by 5 bases, the J end by 7 bases, with 10 bases between. Priming with a constant-region primer yielded TCR beta cDNA from 500 ng total RNA. Construction of TCR beta libraries relied on three successive nested multiplex PCR rounds employing slightly modified ARM-PCR. With TRBV1-TRBV30 forward primers and a C-beta reverse primer, the first two PCR rounds were run for approximately 10 cycles each. TCRdb reanalysed the multiplex PCR reads using MiXCR and keeps one entry per CDR3 protein. The table has hundreds of thousands of distinct CDR3 sequences, roughly three fifths seen once.

The study, taken as a whole, reports: The 250 largest clones made up significantly more of tumor than blood repertoires (p = 0.039).

The V gene is TRBV19, the J gene TRBJ2-3; tentative D call: TRBD1 (6 bases). Sequenced input: peripheral blood. The receptor's source is a woman in her twenties or thirties with primary liver carcinoma and hepatitis B virus infection. The CDR3 DNA is TGTGCCAGTAGTGTGGGACACTATACGCAGTATTTT. Translating gives CASSVGHYTQYF.